This T cell receptor beta chain came from a study of CD8+ T cells in alopecia areata. Study as a whole: In an open-label trial, patients got 5 to 10 mg tofacitinib twice daily.

Both peripheral blood and punch biopsies of lesional scalp skin were obtained from patients who had alopecia areata. General observations from the study: Sequenced scalp T cells also include alphabeta T cells resident in normal skin. Relative to normal scalp, lesional scalp, especially alopecia totalis/universalis, showed higher clonality.

Germline CDR1 reads SGHNT; CDR2 reads YYREEE (reference sequence). The CDR3 has 15 residues. V lost 1 base and J lost 8, with 18 bases in between. cDNA prepared by RNA extraction and subsequent reverse transcription served as the template for sequencing. Using immunoSEQ multiplex PCR, the repertoire was profiled, and TCRdb retains in-frame clones only, with some absent. The sample shows about 180,000 clones, around 63% of them seen only once. Concerning this clone: Its matching antigen is unknown.

The V gene is TRBV5-4, the J gene TRBJ1-2; perhaps TRBD1 as D (6 bases). This receptor was identified in a human donor with alopecia areata. Sequenced material: CD4+ T cells sorted from blood, taken at week 0. The CDR3 sequence is CASSLKGGQGNGYTF. The CDR3 nucleotides read TGTGCCAGCAGCTTGAAGGGGGGGCAGGGGAACGGCTACACCTTC.